A single TCR beta chain is shown here with its context. This clonotype was recorded at least ten times. Its antigen is currently not known. It has no much larger one-base neighbor in the sample; base qualities were not kept. The sample's time point label, decoded: newly diagnosed GD, antithyroid drugs for less than 3 months. RNA was extracted from PBMCs in TRIzol for both TCR sequencing and RNA sequencing. Graves' disease was diagnosed according to American Thyroid Association guidelines. The patients came from an endocrinology department in Xi'an, China. Each patient gave 9 to 10 milliliters of peripheral blood, collected in an EDTA anticoagulant tube. PBMCs were isolated by Ficoll Paque Plus density gradient separation without further T cell sorting. An Agilent 2100 Bioanalyzer and agarose gel were used to assess RNA quality, and a NanoDrop 2000 was used to measure RNA concentration. The entry originates in a study of regulatory T cells in long-lasting Graves disease (dated by TCRdb to about 2021). With regard to the full study: Antithyroid drugs had been taken for less than 3 months by newly diagnosed Graves' disease patients. This study used TCR sequencing and RNA sequencing of peripheral blood to compare persistent Graves' disease patients against newly diagnosed Graves' disease patients. The study was conducted in China and was registered as a clinical trial. TCR sequencing covered roughly 13 persistent and approximately 20 newly diagnosed Graves' disease patients, some 33 samples in total.

Study-wide findings and limitations: Sequencing and analysis were restricted to the TCR beta chain. Persistent Graves' disease patients showed lower TCR Shannon entropy and fewer highly expanded clones than newly diagnosed patients, suggesting clonal expansion. A larger number of public clonotypes was shared among persistent patients (fewer than 3,000) than among newly diagnosed patients (more than 850). The small sample size was acknowledged by the authors as a limitation that may reduce accuracy. Persistent disease showed preferential use of TRBV28, TRBJ1-2 and TRBJ2-5, whereas newly diagnosed disease favored TRBV20-1 and TRBJ2-1. Only peripheral blood was studied, because thyroid tissue, the primary lesion, was inaccessible.

V and J are trimmed by 6 bases and 3 bases, and the gene matches miss 2 bases of the junction. There are 15 amino acids in the CDR3, from cysteine to phenylalanine inclusive. Solely the CDR3 DNA is kept, with 45 bases framed from the first base. Library method: multiplex PCR. The sequencer listed for this sample is Illumina HiSeq 4000. iRepertoire HTBI primers and Arm-PCR amplification of CDR3 regions were used to construct TCR beta libraries. Before sequencing, the PCR products underwent gel purification. From the authors' description of their analysis: A total of roughly 67 TRBV and 14 TRBJ segments were identified across samples and were used for gene usage analysis of CDR3 amino acid clonotypes. COPE and FqMerger were used to merge the filtered high-quality paired reads into contigs. BLAST was used to align contigs to the IMGT TRBV, TRBD and TRBJ reference genes, and CDR3 was defined following IMGT. Any clonotype with a frequency above 0.1% was counted as a highly expanded clone. Shannon entropy was used to measure repertoire diversity, and the Gini coefficient was used to measure V-J evenness. A clonotype was considered public if more than one individual shared it. TCRdb itself trimmed the public reads at Q25 with fastp, ran MiXCR and retained productive beta chains. Duplicate CDR3 protein sequences are folded into a single record with the most common DNA and genes. The V and J calls were not made by the authors but by TCRdb's processing. The sample contains some 230,000 distinct CDR3 sequences, about 17% of them found a single time. In total, the top ten clones hold less than 25% of the sample.

The source was peripheral blood mononuclear cells (PBMCs), collected at new diagnosis, from a patient treated with antithyroid drugs. The receptor was isolated from a female donor with Graves disease. Recombination connected TRBV12-3 or TRBV12-4 to TRBJ2-5; 15 junctional bases match TRBD2. The CDR3 protein: CASSWTSGREETQYF. The base sequence is TGTGCCAGCAGCTGGACTAGCGGGAGGGAAGAGACCCAGTACTTC.